Shown below are 7 T cell receptor beta chains from a single sample sequenced in a study of radiation and T cells in renal cell carcinoma. Time point of the sample: blood 4 weeks post-SBRT, at nephrectomy. Treatment denoted: 15 Gy SBRT to primary tumor, nephrectomy 4 weeks later. Generated by immunoSEQ multiplex PCR, the TCRdb table keeps only in-frame clones and is missing some. Of approximately 29,000 clones listed, more than 65% are singletons. This specimen consisted of blood, obtained from a patient whose treatment included radiotherapy and nephrectomy. These receptors were collected from a man in his sixties with renal cell carcinoma.

The V and J genes are TRBV2 and TRBJ2-3; 8 bases are a match to TRBD1. J was trimmed by 2 bases and V by 9 bases; bases with no gene match: 16. The CDR3 totals 17 residues. The germline V gene encodes CDR1 SNHLY and CDR2 FYNNEI. CDR3 sequence: CARAGQARMRPTDTQYF. The CDR3 nucleotides read TGTGCCAGGGCGGGACAGGCCCGGATGAGGCCCACAGATACGCAGTATTTT.

V is TRBV7-8 and J is TRBJ2-7; D gene ambiguous. This CDR3 region has 15 residues. Looked up from germline, CDR1 is SGHVS and CDR2 is FQNEAQ. V was pared by 3 bases and J by 6 bases, with 18 bases between. As DNA, the CDR3 is TGTGCCAGCAGCTTGGTTGAGGAGACTTTCCGCGAGCAGTACTTC. Translating gives CASSLVEETFREQYF. The full variable domain, its missing parts supplied by reference TRBV7-8 and TRBJ2-7, is GAGVSQSPRYKVAKRGQDVALRCDPISGHVSLFWYQQALGQGPEFLTYFQNEAQLDKSGLPSDRFFAERPEGSVSTLKIQRTQQEDSAVYLCASSLVEETFREQYFGPGTRLTVT.

This sequence joins TRBV7-9 and TRBJ2-1, with D perhaps matching TRBD2 (7 bases). CDR3 length equals 18 residues. Germline values: CDR1 SEHNR, CDR2 FQNEAQ (reference sequence). V lost 4 bases to trimming and J lost 5 bases, with 24 bases between them. CDR3 residues: CASSSPQGRGQSNNEQFF. The CDR3 nucleotides are TGTGCCAGCAGCTCACCCCAGGGGAGGGGACAAAGTAACAATGAGCAGTTCTTC.

V is TRBV7-3 and J is TRBJ2-2; D remains unclear. The CDR3 runs 15 residues. Deletions cut 1 base from V and 2 bases from J, with 8 bases between. The germline CDR1 and CDR2 sequences are SGHTA and FQGTGA. This chain's CDR3 is CASSLNPLNTGELFF. CDR3 DNA sequence: TGTGCCAGCAGCTTAAACCCCCTCAACACCGGGGAGCTGTTTTTT.

By share, this clone counts as medium-sized (0.01 to 0.1%). J is TRBJ2-7 and V is TRBV28, with D possibly TRBD1 on 5 matching bases. Between the trimmed V and J ends, which lost 2 bases and 6 bases, there was a span of 17 bases. CDR3 length equals 15 residues. Germline CDR1 is MDHEN and CDR2 is SYDVKM. CDR3 residues: CASSLLSTVTSEQYF. For the CDR3, the DNA is TGTGCCAGCAGTTTACTATCGACAGTCACGAGCGAGCAGTACTTC.

The chain's CDR3 is CASSIGGPTFLETQYF. CDR3 bases: TGTGCCAGTAGTATCGGAGGACCTACCTTTCTGGAGACCCAGTACTTC. This sequence joins TRBV19 and TRBJ2-5; the D gene is possibly TRBD2 (5 bases). V was pared by 3 bases and J by 5 bases, with 19 bases between. Looked up from germline, CDR1 is LNHDA and CDR2 is SQIVND (reference sequence). There are 16 residues in the CDR3.

DNA of the CDR3: TGCGCCAGCAGCTTGGGGGGACCCAACTATGGCTACACCTTC. Translation: CASSLGGPNYGYTF. The chain recombines TRBV5-1 with TRBJ1-2, with D possibly TRBD1 on 5 matching bases. CDR1 and CDR2 from the germline V gene are SGHRS and YFSETQ. This CDR3 has 14 residues. V was cut by 0 bases and J by 2 bases, with 8 bases left in between.